The 21 T cell receptor beta chains below were found in one sample sequenced in a study of shared clonotypes between healthy human individuals. Here immunoSEQ multiplex PCR was the method, and the copy in TCRdb shows in-frame clones only, minus some. The sample lists about 2.4 million clones, about 92% seen once, with about 0.13% in the top ten. The sequenced material came from naive CD4+ T cells sorted from blood. Subset: CD45RA+ positively selected. All receptors come from a man aged 18-30 years in good health.

The chain uses TRBV7-2 and TRBJ1-5, with D tentatively TRBD1 (6 bases). V lost 4 bases to trimming and J lost 4 bases, with 11 bases between them. This CDR3 is 14 amino acids long. Germline CDR1 and CDR2: SGHTA and FQGNSA. The CDR3 DNA reads as TGTGCCAGCAGCTCGGACAGCCCAAATCAGCCCCAGCATTTT. Translating gives CASSSDSPNQPQHF. The whole variable domain, remainder taken from reference TRBV7-2 and TRBJ1-5, is GAGVSQSPSNKVTEKGKDVELRCDPISGHTALYWYRQSLGQGLEFLIYFQGNSAPDKSGLPSDRFSAERTGGSVSTLTIQRTQQEDSAVYLCASSSDSPNQPQHFGDGTRLSIL.

The V and J genes are TRBV6-1 and TRBJ2-3; the D gene is possibly TRBD2 (6 bases). The CDR3 length is 15 residues. V was pared by 1 base and J by 2 bases, with 10 bases between. CDR1 and CDR2 from the germline V gene are MNHNS and SASEGT. The chain's CDR3 is CASSEGAGFTDTQYF. For the CDR3, the DNA is TGTGCCAGCAGTGAAGGGGCGGGATTCACAGATACGCAGTATTTT.

With regard to this clone: The same CDR3 arises from other DNA sequences in this sample as well. The V and J genes are TRBV18 and TRBJ2-7; D perhaps matches TRBD1 (6 bases). Germline CDR1 and CDR2: KGHSH and LQKENI. The CDR3 consists of 13 residues. V lost 2 bases to trimming and J lost 2 bases, with 7 bases between them. CDR3 DNA: TGTGCCAGCTCACCAGGGACAACCTACGAGCAGTACTTC. It codes for CASSPGTTYEQYF.

This clone was recorded once. The gene calls are TRBV5-1 and TRBJ2-3; 9 nucleotides align to TRBD1. The CDR3 sequence is 15 residues long. The junction had 5 bases not matched to a gene; V was cut back by 4 bases and J by 2 bases. Germline values: CDR1 SGHRS, CDR2 YFSETQ. In nucleotides, the CDR3 is TGCGCCAGCAGCGGGGGACAGGGAACCACAGATACGCAGTATTTT. Translation gives CASSGGQGTTDTQYF. Full variable domain (missing parts from reference TRBV5-1 and TRBJ2-3): KAGVTQTPRYLIKTRGQQVTLSCSPISGHRSVSWYQQTPGQGLQFLFEYFSETQRNKGNFPGRFSGRQFSNSRSEMNVSTLELGDSALYLCASSGGQGTTDTQYFGPGTRLTVL.

This clone was seen a few times. The rearrangement joins TRBV6-1 to TRBJ1-5; D ambiguous. CDR3 length equals 13 residues. Trimming removed 6 bases at V and 0 bases at J, with 6 bases between. Germline-derived CDR1 and CDR2 are MNHNS and SASEGT. CDR3 sequence: CASRYTSNQPQHF. The CDR3 bases are TGTGCCAGCAGGTACACTAGCAATCAGCCCCAGCATTTT.

The gene calls are TRBV10-3 and TRBJ2-1, with unresolved D. This CDR3 contains 12 residues. From germline, CDR1 is ENHRY and CDR2 SYGVKD. V lost 0 bases, J lost 12 bases, and 9 bases lay in between. CDR3 sequence (DNA): TGTGCCATCAGTGAGTCGAATCAATGGCAGTTCTTC. This codes for CAISESNQWQFF.

The chain employs TRBV5-1 and TRBJ2-7; 10 bases are a match to TRBD1. The length of the CDR3 is 15 residues. With V trimmed by 0 bases and J by 6 bases, 6 bases remained unmatched. From germline, CDR1 is SGHRS and CDR2 YFSETQ. The CDR3 loop is CASSLGGTGASEQYF. DNA for the CDR3: TGCGCCAGCAGCTTGGGCGGGACAGGGGCTTCCGAGCAGTACTTC.

In the case of this clone: The same CDR3 is also encoded by other DNA sequences in this sample. The chain recombines TRBV6-1 with TRBJ1-3; possible D gene TRBD1, 5 bases. From germline, CDR1 is MNHNS and CDR2 SASEGT. V was trimmed by 6 bases and J by 2 bases, leaving 14 bases between them. This CDR3 region has 15 residues. This CDR3 is CASRTGTAAGNTIYF. The CDR3 bases are TGTGCCAGCAGAACCGGGACTGCAGCTGGAAACACCATATATTTT.

V usage is TRBV30 and J usage is TRBJ2-5, with D uncertain. The CDR3 loop spans 13 amino acids. V was cut by 2 bases and J by 5 bases, with 12 bases left in between. Germline CDR1 and CDR2: GTSNPN and SVGIG (reference sequence). This CDR3 reads CAWSPSLKETQYF. Here the CDR3 DNA reads TGTGCCTGGAGTCCCTCTCTGAAGGAGACCCAGTACTTC.

About this clone itself: A junction end diverges from the germline sequence, so it may reflect a read error. The V call is TRBV19, the J call TRBJ2-2, with 11 positions matching TRBD2. Germline lookup yields CDR1 LNHDA and CDR2 SQIVND (reference sequence). The CDR3 consists of 16 residues. The CDR3 loop reads CASSIAGGLGTGELFF. CDR3 in DNA: TGTGCCAGTAGCATAGCGGGAGGGCTCGGCACCGGGGAGCTGTTTTTT.

J is TRBJ2-7 and V is TRBV4-1; a possible D gene is TRBD2 (5 bases). Germline loops: CDR1 MGHRA, CDR2 YSYEKL. V lost 1 base to trimming and J lost 2 bases, with 9 bases between them. The CDR3 has 14 amino acids. The CDR3 sequence is CASSQGDYTYEQYF. The CDR3 DNA follows: TGCGCCAGCAGCCAAGGTGACTACACCTACGAGCAGTACTTC.

The chain carries TRBV5-1 and TRBJ2-5; tentative D call: TRBD2 (6 bases). CDR3 length: 15 amino acids. Germline values: CDR1 SGHRS, CDR2 YFSETQ. V was pared by 2 bases and J by 2 bases, with 13 bases between. Written as DNA, the CDR3 is TGCGCCAGCAGCTTTGCCGGGGGAGAACAAGAGACCCAGTACTTC. This gives the protein CASSFAGGEQETQYF.

The V call is TRBV9, the J call TRBJ2-3; 10 nucleotides match TRBD2. The germline CDR1 and CDR2 sequences are SGDLS and YYNGEE. J was trimmed by 5 bases and V by 2 bases; bases with no gene match: 5. The CDR3 runs 15 residues. The CDR3 sequence is CASSVLGTSEDTQYF. CDR3 sequence (DNA): TGTGCCAGCAGCGTCCTCGGGACTAGCGAAGATACGCAGTATTTT. Complete variable domain (other parts from reference TRBV9 and TRBJ2-3): DSGVTQTPKHLITATGQRVTLRCSPRSGDLSVYWYQQSLDQGLQFLIQYYNGEERAKGNILERFSAQQFPDLHSELNLSSLELGDSALYFCASSVLGTSEDTQYFGPGTRLTVL.

The gene calls are TRBV5-4 and TRBJ1-1; D is possibly TRBD1 (6 bases). This CDR3 contains 14 residues. V was cut by 0 bases and J by 3 bases, with 9 bases left in between. CDR1 is SGHNT and CDR2 is YYREEE in the germline V gene (reference sequence). In DNA form, the CDR3 reads TGTGCCAGCAGCTTGGAGGGGGTGTACACTGAAGCTTTCTTT. Its protein is CASSLEGVYTEAFF.

The chain links TRBV18 to TRBJ1-1; 8 positions agree with TRBD1. CDR1 is KGHSH and CDR2 is LQKENI in the germline V gene. The CDR3 has 15 amino acids. V shed 5 bases, J shed 4 bases, and the junction held 9 bases outside the gene matches. The CDR3 here is CASSAQGASGTEAFF. In nucleotides, the CDR3 is TGTGCCAGCTCAGCGCAGGGGGCGTCGGGCACTGAAGCTTTCTTT.

The J gene is TRBJ1-5, the V gene TRBV6-4; TRBD1 agrees at 8 bases. V gave up 3 bases and J gave up 7 bases; unmatched junction bases: 11. Germline loops: CDR1 MRHNA, CDR2 SNTAGT. The CDR3 extends over 16 amino acids. The CDR3 here is CASSDSKAGGRQPQHF. CDR3 nucleotides: TGTGCCAGCAGTGATAGTAAGGCAGGGGGCAGGCAGCCCCAGCATTTT.

J is TRBJ1-2 and V is TRBV19; D gene uncertain. The CDR3 consists of 15 residues. V was pared by 4 bases and J by 2 bases, with 14 bases between. Germline CDR1 LNHDA, CDR2 SQIVND (reference sequence). As DNA, the CDR3 is TGTGCCAGTAGTAAGGACGCTGCGGCGAACTATGGCTACACCTTC. It specifies CASSKDAAANYGYTF.

Comments on this clone: Other DNA variants within this sample encode the same CDR3. V and J are TRBV9 and TRBJ2-3; D is possibly TRBD1 or TRBD2 (5 bases each). Trimming shortened V by 0 bases and J by 0 bases, and 8 bases separated the two germline ends. This CDR3 contains 15 residues. Germline CDR1 is SGDLS and CDR2 is YYNGEE. This chain's CDR3 is CASSVGGRSTDTQYF. The CDR3 DNA reads TGTGCCAGCAGCGTAGGGGGACGGAGCACAGATACGCAGTATTTT.

This clone has just one count. The V gene is TRBV19, the J gene TRBJ2-7; 9 positions match TRBD1. The V segment lost 1 base and the J segment 6 bases; nucleotides outside the gene matches: 19. There are 19 residues in the CDR3. Germline V gene data show CDR1 as LNHDA and CDR2 as SQIVND (reference sequence). As DNA, the CDR3 is TGTGCCAGTAGTATAGTGGCTAAGGACAGGGGACGTCTCCTAGGCGAGCAGTACTTC. Protein sequence: CASSIVAKDRGRLLGEQYF.

V is TRBV10-3 and J is TRBJ1-4; D is unresolved. There are 13 residues in the CDR3. V was shortened by 3 bases and J by 5 bases, with 7 bases between the two germline ends. The V gene's germline CDR1 is ENHRY and CDR2 SYGVKD. The CDR3 sequence is CAISDQENEKLFF. The CDR3 DNA sequence: TGTGCCATCAGTGATCAAGAGAATGAAAAACTGTTTTTT.

Points on this clone: The sample carries other DNA sequences with the same CDR3. V usage is TRBV2 and J usage is TRBJ1-5, with a tentative D call TRBD1 (5 bases). The germline V gene encodes CDR1 SNHLY and CDR2 FYNNEI. This CDR3 is built from 14 residues. The V gene lost 2 bases and the J gene lost 2 bases, with 7 bases spanning the gap. The CDR3 sequence is CASSERGGNQPQHF. DNA of the CDR3: TGTGCCAGCAGTGAAAGAGGGGGCAATCAGCCCCAGCATTTT.